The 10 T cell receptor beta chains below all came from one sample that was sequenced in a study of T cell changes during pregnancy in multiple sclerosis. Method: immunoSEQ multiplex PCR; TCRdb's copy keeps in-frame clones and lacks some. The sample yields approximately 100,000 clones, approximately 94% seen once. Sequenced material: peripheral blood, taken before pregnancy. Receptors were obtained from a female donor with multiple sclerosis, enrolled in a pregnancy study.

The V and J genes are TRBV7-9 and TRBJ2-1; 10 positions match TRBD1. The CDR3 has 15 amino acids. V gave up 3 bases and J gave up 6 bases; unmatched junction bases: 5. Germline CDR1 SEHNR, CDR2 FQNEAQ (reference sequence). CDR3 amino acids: CASSFRDRGGNEQFF. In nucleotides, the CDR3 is TGTGCCAGCAGCTTCCGGGACAGGGGTGGCAATGAGCAGTTCTTC.

The DNA of the CDR3 is TGCAGCGTTGTTCCCAGTGCTGGGGCGACGAGCTCCTACGAGCAGTACTTC. It encodes CSVVPSAGATSSYEQYF. This chain connects TRBV29-1 to TRBJ2-7; weak D call: TRBD1 (5 bases). V shed 4 bases and J shed 0 bases, with 22 bases lying between them. The CDR3 runs to 17 residues. Germline-derived CDR1 and CDR2 are SQVTM and ANQGSEA.

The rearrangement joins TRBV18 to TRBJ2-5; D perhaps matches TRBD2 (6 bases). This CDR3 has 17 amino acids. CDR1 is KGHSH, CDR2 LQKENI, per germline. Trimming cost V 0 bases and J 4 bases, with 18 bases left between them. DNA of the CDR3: TGTGCCAGCTCACCACCGAAGGGGAAAGGAGGGTCAGAGACCCAGTACTTC. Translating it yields CASSPPKGKGGSETQYF.

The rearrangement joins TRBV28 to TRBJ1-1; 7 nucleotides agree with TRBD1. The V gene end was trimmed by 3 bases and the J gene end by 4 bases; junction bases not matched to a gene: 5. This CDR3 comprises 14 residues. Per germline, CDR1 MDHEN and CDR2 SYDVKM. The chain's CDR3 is CASSFGTAGTEAFF. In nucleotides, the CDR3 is TGTGCCAGCAGTTTTGGGACAGCCGGCACTGAAGCTTTCTTT.

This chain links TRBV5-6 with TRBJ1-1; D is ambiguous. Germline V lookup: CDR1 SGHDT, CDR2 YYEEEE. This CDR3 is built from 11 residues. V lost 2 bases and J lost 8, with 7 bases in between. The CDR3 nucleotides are TGTGCCAGCAGCTTCGGTTCCGAAGCTTTCTTT. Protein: CASSFGSEAFF.

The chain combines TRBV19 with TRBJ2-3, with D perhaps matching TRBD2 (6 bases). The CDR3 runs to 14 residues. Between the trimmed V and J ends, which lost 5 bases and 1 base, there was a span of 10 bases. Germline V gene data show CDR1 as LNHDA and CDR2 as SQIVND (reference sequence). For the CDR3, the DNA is TGTGCCAGTAGTTCTTGGGAGGGCACAGATACGCAGTATTTT. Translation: CASSSWEGTDTQYF.

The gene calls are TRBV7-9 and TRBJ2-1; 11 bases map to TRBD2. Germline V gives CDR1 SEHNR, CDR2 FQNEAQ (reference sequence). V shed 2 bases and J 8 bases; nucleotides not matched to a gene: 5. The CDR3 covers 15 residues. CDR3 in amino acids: CASSLMGTSGHEQFF. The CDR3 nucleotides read TGTGCCAGCAGCTTAATGGGGACTAGCGGTCATGAGCAGTTCTTC.

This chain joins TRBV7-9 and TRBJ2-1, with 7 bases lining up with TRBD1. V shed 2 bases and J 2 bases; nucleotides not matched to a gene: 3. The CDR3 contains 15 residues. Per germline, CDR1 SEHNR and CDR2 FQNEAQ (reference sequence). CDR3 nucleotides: TGTGCCAGCAGCTTAATTCAGGGGGCCTACAATGAGCAGTTCTTC. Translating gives CASSLIQGAYNEQFF.

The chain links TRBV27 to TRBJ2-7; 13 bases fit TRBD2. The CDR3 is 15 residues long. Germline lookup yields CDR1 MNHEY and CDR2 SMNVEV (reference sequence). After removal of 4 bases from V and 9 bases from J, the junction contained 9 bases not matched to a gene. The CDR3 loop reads CASSSSTSGRRRQYF. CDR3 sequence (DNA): TGTGCCAGCAGTTCCTCGACTAGCGGGAGGAGGCGGCAGTACTTC.

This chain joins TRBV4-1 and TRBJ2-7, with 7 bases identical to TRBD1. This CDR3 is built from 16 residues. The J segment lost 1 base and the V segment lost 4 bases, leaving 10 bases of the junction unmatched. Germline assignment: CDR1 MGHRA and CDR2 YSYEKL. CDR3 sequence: CASSLGPPQGSYEQYF. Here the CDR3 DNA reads TGCGCCAGCAGCCTAGGTCCGCCACAGGGGTCCTACGAGCAGTACTTC.